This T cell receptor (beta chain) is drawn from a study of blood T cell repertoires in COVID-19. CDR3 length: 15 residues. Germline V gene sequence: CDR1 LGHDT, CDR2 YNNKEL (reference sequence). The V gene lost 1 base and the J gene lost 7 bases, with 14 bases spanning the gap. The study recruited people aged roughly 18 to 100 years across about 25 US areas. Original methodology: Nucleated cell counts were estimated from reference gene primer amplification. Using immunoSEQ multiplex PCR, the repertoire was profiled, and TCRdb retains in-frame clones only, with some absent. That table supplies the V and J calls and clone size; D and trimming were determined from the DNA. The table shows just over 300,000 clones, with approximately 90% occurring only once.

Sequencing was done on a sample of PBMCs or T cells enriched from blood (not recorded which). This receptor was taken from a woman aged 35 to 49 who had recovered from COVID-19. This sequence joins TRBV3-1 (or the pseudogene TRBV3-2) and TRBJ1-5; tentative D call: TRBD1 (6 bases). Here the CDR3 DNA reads TGTGCCAGCAGCCAAGGGTCACAGGGAATCCAGCCCCAGCATTTT. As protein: CASSQGSQGIQPQHF.